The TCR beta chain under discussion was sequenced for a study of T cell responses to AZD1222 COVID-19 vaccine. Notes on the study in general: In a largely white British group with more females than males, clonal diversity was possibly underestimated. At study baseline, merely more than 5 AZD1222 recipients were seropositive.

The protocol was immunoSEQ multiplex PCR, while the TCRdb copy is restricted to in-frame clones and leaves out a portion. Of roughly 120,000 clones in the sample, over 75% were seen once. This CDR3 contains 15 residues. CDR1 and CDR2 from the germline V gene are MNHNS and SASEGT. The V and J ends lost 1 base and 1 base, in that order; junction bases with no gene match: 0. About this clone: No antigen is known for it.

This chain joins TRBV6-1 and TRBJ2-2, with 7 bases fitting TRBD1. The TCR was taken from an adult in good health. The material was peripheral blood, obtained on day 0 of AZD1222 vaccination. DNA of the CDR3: TGTGCCAGCAGTGAAGGGACAGGGAACACCGGGGAGCTGTTTTTT. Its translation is CASSEGTGNTGELFF.